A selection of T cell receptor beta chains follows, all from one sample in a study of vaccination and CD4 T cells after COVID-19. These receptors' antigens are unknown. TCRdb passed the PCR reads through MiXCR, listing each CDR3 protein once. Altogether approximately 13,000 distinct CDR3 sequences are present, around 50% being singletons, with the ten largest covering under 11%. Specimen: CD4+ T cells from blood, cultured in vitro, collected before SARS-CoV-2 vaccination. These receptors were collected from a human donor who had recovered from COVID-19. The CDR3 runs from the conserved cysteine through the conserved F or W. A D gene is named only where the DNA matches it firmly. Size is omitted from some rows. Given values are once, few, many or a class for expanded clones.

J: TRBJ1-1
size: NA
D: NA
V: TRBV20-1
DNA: TGCAGTGCTATTCCGGGAATGAACACTGAAGCTTTCTTT
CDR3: CSAIPGMNTEAFF

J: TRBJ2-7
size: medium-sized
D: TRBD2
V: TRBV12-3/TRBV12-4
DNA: TGTGCCAGCAGTTACAGGACTAGCGGCGAGCAGTACTTC
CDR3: CASSYRTSGEQYF

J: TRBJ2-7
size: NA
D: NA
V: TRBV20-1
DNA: TGCAGTGCCTGGAGGGGAGGAGGGAACGAGCAGTACTTC
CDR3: CSAWRGGGNEQYF

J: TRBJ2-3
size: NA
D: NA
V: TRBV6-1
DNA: TGTGCCAGCAGCCAATCCCCTGTCGATACGCAGTATTTT
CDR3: CASSQSPVDTQYF

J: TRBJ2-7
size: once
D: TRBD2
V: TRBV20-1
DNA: TGCAGTGCTAAGGGACTAGCGCCCTACGAGCAGTACTTC
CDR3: CSAKGLAPYEQYF

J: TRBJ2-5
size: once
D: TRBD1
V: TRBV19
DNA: TGTGCCAGTAGCTGGACAGGTTCCCCAGAGACCCAGTACTTC
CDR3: CASSWTGSPETQYF

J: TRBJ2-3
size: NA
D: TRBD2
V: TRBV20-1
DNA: TGCAGTGCTATCCGGACTAGCGGTAGCACAGATACGCAGTATTTT
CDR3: CSAIRTSGSTDTQYF

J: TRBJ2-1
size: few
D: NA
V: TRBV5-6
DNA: TGTGCCAGCAGCTTGCAAATGGGCAGGAATGAGCAGTTCTTC
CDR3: CASSLQMGRNEQFF

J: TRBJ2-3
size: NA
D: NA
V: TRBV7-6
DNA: TGTGCCAGCAGCTTAGCTGCGACGACTGGAACAGATACGCAGTATTTT
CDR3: CASSLAATTGTDTQYF

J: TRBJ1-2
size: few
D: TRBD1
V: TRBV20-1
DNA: TGCAGTGCTAGAGATTTGTCCAGACAGGGTGGCTACACCTTC
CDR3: CSARDLSRQGGYTF

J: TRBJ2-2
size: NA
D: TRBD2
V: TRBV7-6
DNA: TGTGCCAGCAGCTTAAAGTGGAGGGAGGGCCTTACCGGGGAGCTGTTTTTT
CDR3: CASSLKWREGLTGELFF

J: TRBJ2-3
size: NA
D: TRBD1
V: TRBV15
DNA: TGTGCCACCAGCAGTTCCCCGGGACAGGGATCAGATACGCAGTATTTT
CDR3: CATSSSPGQGSDTQYF

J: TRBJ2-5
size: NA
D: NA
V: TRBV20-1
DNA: TGCAGTGCTAGCTGGGTATTCTCGGGAGATGAGACCCAGTACTTC
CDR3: CSASWVFSGDETQYF

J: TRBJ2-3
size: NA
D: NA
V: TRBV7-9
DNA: TGTGCCAGCAGCTTAGGGGGAAGGGGAGACACAGATACGCAGTATTTT
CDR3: CASSLGGRGDTDTQYF

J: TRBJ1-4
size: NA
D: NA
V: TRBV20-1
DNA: TGCAGTGCTAGAATACAGGGAGGTCCCAATGAAAAACTGTTTTTT
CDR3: CSARIQGGPNEKLFF

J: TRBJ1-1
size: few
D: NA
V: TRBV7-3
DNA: TGTGCCAGCAGCCCTTATGGGGGGGTGAACACTGAAGCTTTCTTT
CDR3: CASSPYGGVNTEAFF

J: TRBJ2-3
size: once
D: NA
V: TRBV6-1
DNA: TGTGCCAGCAGTCAGGAGACTAGTAAGCATACGCAGTATTTT
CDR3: CASSQETSKHTQYF

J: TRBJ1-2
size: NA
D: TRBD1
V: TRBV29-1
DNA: TGCAGCGTTGAAGAGGGGCCAGGGGGCCCTTACACCTTC
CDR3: CSVEEGPGGPYTF

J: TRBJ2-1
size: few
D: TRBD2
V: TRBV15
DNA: TGTGCCACCAGCAGGATTTTAGCGGGATATGAGCAGTTCTTC
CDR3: CATSRILAGYEQFF

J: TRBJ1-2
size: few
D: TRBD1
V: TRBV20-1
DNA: TGCAGTGCGAGACAGGGAGTAAATGGCTACACCTTC
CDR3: CSARQGVNGYTF

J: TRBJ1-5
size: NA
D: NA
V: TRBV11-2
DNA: TGTGCCAGCAGCATGGGACGGCGGAGCAATCAGCCCCAGCATTTT
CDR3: CASSMGRRSNQPQHF

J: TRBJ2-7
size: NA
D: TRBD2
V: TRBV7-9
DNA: TGTGCCAGCAGCTTATTTGGGGTAGCGGGCTACGAGCAGTACTTC
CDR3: CASSLFGVAGYEQYF

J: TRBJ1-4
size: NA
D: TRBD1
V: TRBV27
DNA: TGTGCCAGCAGTCCGTCACCAGGGGGCCGGGAAAAACTGTTTTTT
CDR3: CASSPSPGGREKLFF

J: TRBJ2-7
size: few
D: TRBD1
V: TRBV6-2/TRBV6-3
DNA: TGTGCCAGCAGTAATCCGGGACAGGTCTCCTACGAGCAGTACTTC
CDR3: CASSNPGQVSYEQYF

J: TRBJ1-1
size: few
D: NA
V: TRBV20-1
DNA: TGCAGTGCTAGATACGGACAGTCTGAAGCTTTCTTT
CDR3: CSARYGQSEAFF

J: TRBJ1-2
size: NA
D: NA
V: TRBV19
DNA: TGTGCCAGTAGTAACATTCGAGCTAACTATGGCTACACCTTC
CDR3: CASSNIRANYGYTF

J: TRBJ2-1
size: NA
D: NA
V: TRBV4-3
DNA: TGCGCCAGCAGCCGCGGGACCCGCAATGAGCAGTTCTTC
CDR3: CASSRGTRNEQFF

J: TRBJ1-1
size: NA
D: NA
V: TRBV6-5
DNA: TGTGCCAGCAGTTACCGCTCAAAGGGGGTGTTCAGTTCCCACGCTGAAGCTTTCTTT
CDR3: CASSYRSKGVFSSHAEAFF

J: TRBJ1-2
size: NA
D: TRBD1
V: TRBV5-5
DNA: TGTGCCAGCGCCTCCGCCGGGACAGCGCCCGGCTACACCTTC
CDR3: CASASAGTAPGYTF

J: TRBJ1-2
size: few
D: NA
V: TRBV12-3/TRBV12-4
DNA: TGTGCCAGCAGTTTATTCTCCAGGGGTACGGCTGGCTACACCTTC
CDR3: CASSLFSRGTAGYTF

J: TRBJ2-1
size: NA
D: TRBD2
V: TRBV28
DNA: TGTGCCAGCAGTCCACCTCTCCGGACTAGCGCGTTTCTGGAGGAGCAGTTCTTC
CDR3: CASSPPLRTSAFLEEQFF

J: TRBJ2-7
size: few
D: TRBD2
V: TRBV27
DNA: TGTGCCAGCAGTAAGCTAGCGGGAGCCTACGAGCAGTACTTC
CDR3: CASSKLAGAYEQYF

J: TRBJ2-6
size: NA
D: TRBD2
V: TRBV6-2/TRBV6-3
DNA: TGTGCCAGCAGGCAACTAGCGGGGGGCTCTGGGGCCAACGTCCTGACTTTC
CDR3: CASRQLAGGSGANVLTF

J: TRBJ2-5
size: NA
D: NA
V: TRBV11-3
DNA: TGTGCCAGCAGCCGCCGCCGCGGAGGCGGTGAGACCCAGTACTTC
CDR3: CASSRRRGGGETQYF

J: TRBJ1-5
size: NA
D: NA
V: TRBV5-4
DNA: TGTGCCAGCAGCTTCGCAGGGAGTCAGCCCCAGCATTTT
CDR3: CASSFAGSQPQHF

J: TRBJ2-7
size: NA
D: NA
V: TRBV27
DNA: TGTGCCAGCAGTCCCTCAGGGGCAGGGCCCTACGAGCAGTACTTC
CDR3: CASSPSGAGPYEQYF

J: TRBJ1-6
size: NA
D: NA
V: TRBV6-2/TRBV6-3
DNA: TGTGCCAGCAGTTACCGGAATGCGGCCCTCCACTTT
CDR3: CASSYRNAALHF

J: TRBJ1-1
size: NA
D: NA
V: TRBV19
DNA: TGTGCCAGTAGCAACCCCCGGGGGGGAGGTTGGACTGAAGCTTTCTTT
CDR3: CASSNPRGGGWTEAFF

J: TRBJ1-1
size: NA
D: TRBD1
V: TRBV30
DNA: TGTGCCTGGAAGGGTAACAGGGGAAGTACTGAAGCTTTCTTT
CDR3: CAWKGNRGSTEAFF

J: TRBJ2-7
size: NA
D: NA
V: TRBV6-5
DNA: TGTGCCAGCAGTTACACCGCGGGGATGGGGACCTACGAGCAGTACTTC
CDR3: CASSYTAGMGTYEQYF

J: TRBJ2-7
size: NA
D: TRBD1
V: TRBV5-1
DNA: TGCGCCAGCAGCCAAAGCCGGGACAGGGTCCACGAGCAGTACTTC
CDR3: CASSQSRDRVHEQYF

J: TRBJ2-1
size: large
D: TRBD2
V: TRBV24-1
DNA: TGTGCCACCAGTGATACCAAGCGGGGGGACTACAATGAGCAGTTCTTC
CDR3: CATSDTKRGDYNEQFF

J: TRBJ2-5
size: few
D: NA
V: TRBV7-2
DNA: TGTGCCATCTCAGCGGGCTCTACCGACGAGACCCAGTACTTC
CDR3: CAISAGSTDETQYF

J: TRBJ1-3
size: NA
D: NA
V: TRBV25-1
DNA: TGTGCCAGCAGTGACAACGGGGTGAAAGGAAACACCATATATTTT
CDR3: CASSDNGVKGNTIYF

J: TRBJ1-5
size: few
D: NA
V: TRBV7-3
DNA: TGTGCCAGCAGCTCCGACCGCGATCAGCCCCAGCATTTT
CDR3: CASSSDRDQPQHF

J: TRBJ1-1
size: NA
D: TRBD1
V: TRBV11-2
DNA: TGTGCCAGCAGCGTAGGGGACAGGGGATACACTGAAGCTTTCTTT
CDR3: CASSVGDRGYTEAFF

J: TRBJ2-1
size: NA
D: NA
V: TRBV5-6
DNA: TGTGCCAGCAGCCGACCGGGGGCCCTAGAGGGAAATGAGCAGTTCTTC
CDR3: CASSRPGALEGNEQFF

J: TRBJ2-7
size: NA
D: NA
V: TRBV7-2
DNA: TGTGTCAGCAGCTTAGTGGGGGGATCCTACGAGCAGTACTTC
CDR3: CVSSLVGGSYEQYF

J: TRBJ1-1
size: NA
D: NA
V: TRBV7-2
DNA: TGTGCCAGCAGCTTAGCGGCAGGGATGGGGACTGAAGCTTTCTTT
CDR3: CASSLAAGMGTEAFF